The rows below give T cell receptor beta chains drawn from one sample of a study of human T cells and chemical hapten exposure. MiXCR was run by TCRdb on the RACE reads, yielding one entry per CDR3 protein. The sample includes tens of thousands of distinct CDR3 sequences, about 9.4% seen only once; the top ten take 2.5% to 4%. The starting material was whole blood, obtained in connection with sensitization to the hapten diphenylcyclopropenone (DPC). The source is a woman in her 40s with alopecia areata. Some clones in this sample may be carry-over from other donors' samples. Each CDR3 is given without its conserved first and last residue. Some rows mark clone size as missing; the rest say once, few, many or name a class of expanded clone.

J: TRBJ1-2; V: TRBV4-1; size: many; CDR3: ASSQDQTGVLYGYT
J: TRBJ2-1; V: TRBV20-1; size: -; CDR3: SARNPAGGAVNEQF
J: TRBJ1-5; V: TRBV11-1; size: -; CDR3: ASSLAVEEPQH
J: TRBJ2-7; V: TRBV20-1; size: -; CDR3: SAADILFSYEQY
J: TRBJ2-3; V: TRBV3-1; size: many; CDR3: ASSRTSGGLITDTQY
J: TRBJ2-2; V: TRBV20-1; size: -; CDR3: SARPRPGYRDTGELF
J: TRBJ1-2; V: TRBV9; size: many; CDR3: ASSYQKGFGYGYT
J: TRBJ2-7; V: TRBV28; size: -; CDR3: ASSRPDRSYEQY
J: TRBJ1-3; V: TRBV12-3/TRBV12-4; size: many; CDR3: ASRPSEGGNTIY
J: TRBJ2-3; V: TRBV3-1; size: many; CDR3: ASSQAASGTTDTQY
J: TRBJ1-5; V: TRBV12-3/TRBV12-4; size: many; CDR3: ASSFSNEGQPQH
J: TRBJ2-7; V: TRBV20-1; size: many; CDR3: SARDSRDRGDEQY
J: TRBJ1-3; V: TRBV21-1; size: many; CDR3: ASSKTNRDITGNTIY
J: TRBJ2-3; V: TRBV28; size: many; CDR3: ASSFLAGTDTQY
J: TRBJ2-3; V: TRBV29-1; size: few; CDR3: SVERERTDTQY
J: TRBJ1-1; V: TRBV4-3; size: many; CDR3: ASSQERWVSVTEAF
J: TRBJ1-4; V: TRBV6-6; size: many; CDR3: ASATGQGGEKLF
J: TRBJ2-1; V: TRBV2; size: -; CDR3: ASSDVGGGASYNEQF
J: TRBJ2-7; V: TRBV6-2/TRBV6-3; size: few; CDR3: ASSYSFQGPSYEQY
J: TRBJ1-5; V: TRBV6-2/TRBV6-3; size: few; CDR3: ASSSGKLYSNQPQH
J: TRBJ1-4; V: TRBV15; size: few; CDR3: ATSRVGRMPNEKLF
J: TRBJ1-5; V: TRBV28; size: many; CDR3: ASSADINQPQH
J: TRBJ2-1; V: TRBV7-9; size: -; CDR3: ASSLDRGRGNEQF
J: TRBJ2-3; V: TRBV5-4; size: many; CDR3: ASSLRAGTASTDTQY
J: TRBJ2-7; V: TRBV7-2; size: many; CDR3: ASEEGVSYEQY
J: TRBJ2-1; V: TRBV4-2; size: few; CDR3: ASSQDGTGNGDEQF
J: TRBJ2-3; V: TRBV5-5; size: few; CDR3: ASSFGGQGRDTQY
J: TRBJ2-3; V: TRBV6-5; size: many; CDR3: ASSSMTSGGDTQY
J: TRBJ2-7; V: TRBV5-1; size: many; CDR3: ASSWEGPPYEQY
J: TRBJ2-1; V: TRBV4-3; size: many; CDR3: ASSQDRAGNYNEQF
J: TRBJ2-3; V: TRBV4-2; size: many; CDR3: ASSHPLAGGRKDTQY
J: TRBJ1-1; V: TRBV10-3; size: -; CDR3: AISGNGYTEAF
J: TRBJ2-1; V: TRBV11-2; size: few; CDR3: ASSRGGAEQF
J: TRBJ1-4; V: TRBV6-2/TRBV6-3; size: -; CDR3: ASRPTAPGEKLF
J: TRBJ2-7; V: TRBV7-2; size: many; CDR3: ASSYSGGARYEQY
J: TRBJ2-5; V: TRBV11-2; size: few; CDR3: ASSLAIRGETQY
J: TRBJ2-1; V: TRBV5-4; size: many; CDR3: ASSLALSGGHNEQF
J: TRBJ2-7; V: TRBV27; size: once; CDR3: ASRQQRLYGYEQY
J: TRBJ1-1; V: TRBV7-9; size: few; CDR3: ASSFLLDRTEAF
J: TRBJ2-2; V: TRBV18; size: few; CDR3: ASSLPTSTNTGELF